This T cell receptor beta chain is from a study of graft-versus-host responses after intestinal transplantation. Details on this clone: Antigen: not known.

Looked up from germline, CDR1 is SGHAT and CDR2 is FQNNGV. This CDR3 is built from 16 residues. V lost 4 bases to trimming and J lost 2 bases, with 18 bases between them. Here immunoSEQ multiplex PCR was the method, and the copy in TCRdb shows in-frame clones only, minus some. Of approximately 77,000 clones in the sample, about 89% are singletons; the top ten hold 0.34%. The V call is TRBV11-2, the J call TRBJ2-7, with D maybe TRBD1 (5 bases). This clonotype was obtained from a human donor who received an intestinal transplant. The sequencing used unstimulated CD4+ T cells sorted from spleen or lymph node cells, collected before intestinal transplant. CDR3 in DNA: TGTGCCAGCAGCTCTCAGGCCAGGGATGGGGCCTACGAGCAGTACTTC. Its translation: CASSSQARDGAYEQYF.